These T cell receptor beta chains were read from a single sample in a study of vaccination and CD4 T cells after COVID-19. TCRdb redid the calling of the PCR reads with MiXCR, one entry per CDR3 protein. Here the sample spans about 5,400 distinct CDR3 sequences, 34% being singletons. Their antigens are not known. The sequencing sample was made of CD4+ T cells from blood, cultured in vitro. Receptors were obtained from a human donor in good health. Both conserved end residues are part of each CDR3. A D gene is named only where the DNA matches it firmly. Size is stated for part of the rows, as once, few or many counts, or as a class when the clone is expanded.

TRBV29-1,TRBJ1-3,-,TRBD1,CSVEGPGTGVGNTIYF,TGCAGCGTTGAAGGTCCCGGGACAGGGGTAGGAAACACCATATATTTT
TRBV12-3/TRBV12-4,TRBJ2-5,few,-,CASSQQETQYF,TGTGCCAGCAGCCAACAAGAGACCCAGTACTTC
TRBV11-2,TRBJ2-1,once,TRBD1,CASSSGTVEFF,TGTGCCAGCAGCTCTGGGACAGTCGAGTTCTTC
TRBV12-3/TRBV12-4,TRBJ1-1,-,TRBD1,CASSLSGTGNTEAFF,TGTGCCAGCAGTTTAAGTGGGACAGGGAACACTGAAGCTTTCTTT
TRBV27,TRBJ2-3,-,-,CASSFWGEMESDTQYF,TGTGCCAGCAGTTTTTGGGGCGAGATGGAATCAGATACGCAGTATTTT
TRBV19,TRBJ1-2,few,TRBD1,CASSVDRGRWYGYTF,TGTGCCAGTAGTGTAGACAGGGGGCGATGGTATGGCTACACCTTC
TRBV15,TRBJ1-4,-,-,CATSRDPSNEKLFF,TGTGCCACCAGCAGAGATCCGTCTAATGAAAAACTGTTTTTT
TRBV6-1,TRBJ1-1,-,-,CASSEGVWGSEAFF,TGTGCCAGCAGTGAAGGGGTCTGGGGCTCAGAAGCTTTCTTT
TRBV14,TRBJ1-1,-,-,CASSQDYRPLGATEAFF,TGTGCCAGCAGCCAAGATTACAGGCCTCTAGGAGCCACTGAAGCTTTCTTT
TRBV29-1,TRBJ1-1,-,-,CSVRTLMNTEAFF,TGCAGCGTACGGACACTAATGAACACTGAAGCTTTCTTT
TRBV6-1,TRBJ2-4,few,TRBD2,CASRSGSGGYLAKNIQYF,TGTGCCAGCAGGTCGGGTAGCGGGGGGTACCTAGCCAAAAACATTCAGTACTTC
TRBV5-4,TRBJ2-3,once,TRBD1,CASSLQTGGRTDTQYF,TGTGCCAGCAGCCTCCAGACAGGGGGACGCACAGATACGCAGTATTTT
TRBV6-1,TRBJ2-2,-,-,CASNPGPTGELFF,TGTGCCAGCAATCCGGGGCCCACCGGGGAGCTGTTTTTT
TRBV27,TRBJ1-5,-,TRBD1,CASRRQGAQPQHF,TGTGCCAGCAGGAGACAGGGGGCTCAGCCCCAGCATTTT
TRBV10-3,TRBJ1-1,-,TRBD1,CAITGGPGSTEAFF,TGTGCCATAACAGGGGGACCCGGTAGCACTGAAGCTTTCTTT
TRBV5-6,TRBJ2-7,-,-,CASSLLLRSYEQYF,TGTGCCAGCAGCTTGTTACTCCGCTCCTACGAGCAGTACTTC
TRBV18,TRBJ1-5,-,-,CASSPQAARDQPQHF,TGTGCCAGCTCACCCCAGGCAGCTCGCGATCAGCCCCAGCATTTT
TRBV7-2,TRBJ1-2,-,TRBD1,CASRPWTGNYGYTF,TGTGCCAGCAGGCCCTGGACAGGGAATTACGGCTACACCTTC
TRBV29-1,TRBJ2-3,few,TRBD2,CSVAGGSGITDTQYF,TGCAGCGTTGCTGGGGGTAGCGGGATCACAGATACGCAGTATTTT
TRBV20-1,TRBJ2-1,-,-,CSASEVQGEQFF,TGCAGTGCTAGTGAGGTTCAGGGTGAGCAGTTCTTC
TRBV27,TRBJ1-2,-,-,CASSFIPRTDLYGYTF,TGTGCCAGCAGTTTTATTCCCAGGACAGACCTCTATGGCTACACCTTC
TRBV14,TRBJ1-6,-,-,CASTQRPGSTPLHF,TGTGCCAGCACCCAGCGACCCGGTTCGACACCCCTCCACTTT
TRBV10-2,TRBJ1-6,few,-,CASSEQNNSPLHF,TGCGCCAGCAGTGAACAGAATAATTCACCCCTCCACTTT
TRBV12-3/TRBV12-4,TRBJ2-1,-,TRBD1,CASSLEGASTYNEQFF,TGTGCCAGCAGTTTAGAGGGGGCCTCAACCTACAATGAGCAGTTCTTC
TRBV6-1,TRBJ1-1,-,-,CASSRGSTEAFF,TGTGCCAGCAGCCGCGGGAGCACTGAAGCTTTCTTT
TRBV7-2,TRBJ2-5,-,-,CASSLSGVQETQYF,TGTGCCAGCAGCCTATCCGGGGTCCAGGAGACCCAGTACTTC